This T cell receptor beta chain comes out of a study of blood T cell repertoires in COVID-19 (dated by TCRdb to the early 2020s). Looking at the study overall: The collaborator samples originated in the United States, Italy and Spain and spanned the acute and convalescent phases of COVID-19. Where available, HLA class I and class II types were obtained from metadata supplied by the sample provider rather than from assay-based typing. Sample metadata almost always included a de-identified subject ID, COVID-19 status, age in years and sex. Deeply sampled blood TCRbeta repertoires from subjects exposed to, actively infected with, or recovered from COVID-19 were included in the dataset. The repertoires were released in a freely available public database meant as a resource for research on the immune response to SARS-CoV-2. Samples were obtained from the ongoing ImmuneRACE study (first 160 participants) and from 950 to 1,500 subjects provided by 6 global collaborators. The material from the prospective study consisted of cDNA or gDNA derived from T cells, B-cell-depleted T cells, or PBMCs.

V loses 6 bases at its end and J loses 4 bases; junction bases beyond the gene matches: 5. For CDR1 and CDR2, the germline V gene lists MNHEY and SVGAGI. The CDR3 measures 14 amino acids from cysteine to phenylalanine. Of all the DNA, just the CDR3 is kept, 42 bases in frame from base 1. This clone was picked up a small number of times. Its target antigen remains unknown. Within one base of it there is no much larger clone, and no base qualities were kept. The paper as a whole reports these results and caveats: The quantity of clinical and demographic metadata differed by source and by participant and was supplied without curation.

TCRbeta CDR3 regions were amplified from genomic DNA using the immunoSEQ Assay, a bias-controlled multiplex PCR. Under the source paper's analysis protocol: The number of nucleated cells in each sample was estimated by amplification of reference gene primers within the assay. To quantify the absolute abundance of each unique TCRbeta CDR3 rearrangement, sequence reads were collapsed and filtered. For each sample, productive Simpson clonality was calculated as the square root of Simpson's diversity index across productive rearrangements. TCRdb retrieved this table from immuneACCESS and kept in-frame rearrangements only. Not all clones are present; in checked studies, unresolved V genes account for under half, and no reason is known for the remainder. The V and J calls and clone size were taken over from that table, and D and trimming were inferred from the DNA. In all, the sample holds just under 150,000 clones, and roughly 84% of those were seen once. The top ten clones comprise 4.8% of the sample.

Each collaborating institution followed its own protocols to collect whole blood in K2EDTA tubes. For TCRbeta analysis, collaborators shipped samples as frozen whole blood, isolated PBMCs, or DNA extracted from either of those sample types. This TCR was sampled from a human donor in a cohort sampled during active COVID-19. The chain joins TRBV6-5 to TRBJ1-3; 8 central nucleotides agree with TRBD1. Specimen: peripheral blood. The DNA reads as follows: TGTGCCAGCAGCCGGGACAGGTGGGGAAACACCATATATTTT. Protein translation: CASSRDRWGNTIYF.